Listed below are T cell receptor beta chains from one sample, sequenced in a study of blood T cell repertoires in COVID-19. Using immunoSEQ multiplex PCR, the repertoire was profiled, and TCRdb retains in-frame clones only, with some absent. The sample holds 46,000 or so clones, roughly 90% seen once. The sample was peripheral blood. These receptors came from a man between 70 and 80 years old with active COVID-19. The CDR3 runs from the conserved cysteine through the conserved F or W. D genes are given only for firm matches. The size field is filled for only some rows; it gives once, few, many or a size class.

J,D,size,V,DNA,CDR3
TRBJ1-2,.,few,TRBV12-3/TRBV12-4,TGTGCCAGCAGTCCGAGCTCTAACTATGGCTACACCTTC,CASSPSSNYGYTF
TRBJ1-2,TRBD1,.,TRBV19,TGTGCCAGTAACCCCAGGGGGCGCGGCTATGGCTACACCTTC,CASNPRGRGYGYTF
TRBJ2-2,TRBD2,once,TRBV9,TGTGCCAGCAGCGTCGGGCTAGCGGGGGGATCGAACACCGGGGAGCTGTTTTTT,CASSVGLAGGSNTGELFF
TRBJ2-5,.,.,TRBV9,TGTGCCAGCAGCGTAGATGGTAGCGGGACCCAGTACTTC,CASSVDGSGTQYF
TRBJ1-5,.,.,TRBV6-5,TGTGCCAGCAGTTACGGAGGAGGAGGTAATCAGCCCCAGCATTTT,CASSYGGGGNQPQHF
TRBJ1-2,TRBD1,.,TRBV19,TGTGCCAGTAGGACAGGGGGTGGCGGCTACACCTTC,CASRTGGGGYTF
TRBJ2-3,.,.,TRBV5-1,TGCGCCAGCAGCCCCCAGGGCGTAGATACGCAGTATTTT,CASSPQGVDTQYF
TRBJ2-5,TRBD1,.,TRBV11-2,TGTGCCAGCAGCTTTCAAACAGGGGAGCAGTACTTC,CASSFQTGEQYF
TRBJ1-2,.,.,TRBV18,TGTGCCAGCTCACCGACCGGCCGGGGGGATTATGGCTACACCTTC,CASSPTGRGDYGYTF
TRBJ1-1,.,.,TRBV27,TGTGCCAGCAGTTTGGCGACAGTTCGGAACACTGAAGCTTTCTTT,CASSLATVRNTEAFF
TRBJ2-5,TRBD1,once,TRBV5-5,TGTGCCAGCAGCCATTCGACAGGGGAGGAAGAGACCCAGTACTTC,CASSHSTGEEETQYF
TRBJ2-2,TRBD1,.,TRBV4-1,TGCGCCAGCAGCCCCCGACAGGGGGTATTTGGGGAGCTGTTTTTT,CASSPRQGVFGELFF
TRBJ1-5,.,once,TRBV6-5,TGTGCCAGCAGCCCGGGGGGCGGGCAGCCCCAGCATTTT,CASSPGGGQPQHF
TRBJ1-1,.,.,TRBV5-5,TGTGCCAGCAGCTGGGCTGTGGGCACTGAAGCTTTCTTT,CASSWAVGTEAFF
TRBJ1-6,.,.,TRBV5-5,TGTGCCAGCAGCTTATCGACCGGAGATTCACCCCTCCACTTT,CASSLSTGDSPLHF
TRBJ1-3,.,once,TRBV15,TGTGCCACCAGCAGAGATCAGGGGCGAGTTGGAAACACCATATATTTT,CATSRDQGRVGNTIYF
TRBJ2-2,.,.,TRBV5-5,TGTGCCAGCAGCTTGGTGGCGATCGGGGCCGGGGAGCTGTTTTTT,CASSLVAIGAGELFF
TRBJ2-7,TRBD2,once,TRBV6-2/TRBV6-3,TGTGCCAGCAGTCAAGTTAGCGGGAGCTACGAGCAGTACTTC,CASSQVSGSYEQYF
TRBJ2-1,.,.,TRBV10-3,TGTGCCATCAGTGAGGGACTACACTACAATGAGCAGTTCTTC,CAISEGLHYNEQFF
TRBJ1-2,.,.,TRBV7-9,TGTGCCAGCAGCTTTGGACATACCTATGGCTACACCTTC,CASSFGHTYGYTF
TRBJ1-4,.,.,TRBV7-2,TGTGCCAGCAGCTACGGGGGGCCTGAAAAACTGTTTTTT,CASSYGGPEKLFF
TRBJ2-3,TRBD2,.,TRBV2,TGTGCCAGCTCAAGGCGGGGGGGCACAGATACGCAGTATTTT,CASSRRGGTDTQYF
TRBJ2-2,.,.,TRBV28,TGTGCCAGCAGTTCTCATACAGGGCTTACGGACACCGGGGAGCTGTTTTTT,CASSSHTGLTDTGELFF
TRBJ2-5,TRBD1,.,TRBV3-1/TRBV3-2,TGTGCCAGCAGTCACCGACAGGGGAGGGAGACCCAGTACTTC,CASSHRQGRETQYF
TRBJ1-5,TRBD1,.,TRBV7-6,TGTGCCAGCAGCGCCGGGACAGGGGGCTCTCAGCCCCAGCATTTT,CASSAGTGGSQPQHF
TRBJ1-2,.,.,TRBV30,TGTGCCTGGAGTGTACGGAACTATGGCTACACCTTC,CAWSVRNYGYTF
TRBJ1-2,.,once,TRBV19,TGTGCCAGTAGTACCGGGACTTTGGGCTACACCTTC,CASSTGTLGYTF
TRBJ2-5,TRBD2,few,TRBV7-9,TGTGCCAGCAGCGCTTTGCTTCCGGGACTAGCGGGGGAAGAGACCCAGTACTTC,CASSALLPGLAGEETQYF
TRBJ1-1,TRBD1,once,TRBV20-1,TGCAGTGCTAGTCAGGGACAGGGTAAACCGCTAGCTTTCTTT,CSASQGQGKPLAFF
TRBJ1-2,TRBD1,once,TRBV28,TGTGCCAGCAGTTTAGACAGGGTGAACGGCTACACCTTC,CASSLDRVNGYTF
TRBJ1-5,.,.,TRBV15,TGTGCCACCAGCAGAGTTTCAGCGCCCAATCAGCCCCAGCATTTT,CATSRVSAPNQPQHF
TRBJ1-4,.,.,TRBV27,TGTGCCAGCAGTTCCCGACAAGATGGGAGACTGTTTTTT,CASSSRQDGRLFF